Below are 15 T cell receptor beta chains sequenced from a single sample in a study of metastatic and nonmetastatic thyroid tumors. TCRdb re-analyzed the PCR reads through MiXCR. The sample lists tens of thousands of clones; 9.5% to 15% were seen once. Every patient underwent thyroid surgery untreated. Sequenced input: tumor tissue. These receptors all stem from a female donor with papillary thyroid cancer or a benign thyroid nodule (not recorded which). Some clones in this sample may be carry-over from other donors' samples.

This chain uses TRBV7-2 with TRBJ1-2; D is unresolved. This CDR3 region has 15 residues. The germline V and J ends were trimmed by 4 bases and 6 bases, with 18 bases remaining between them. CDR1 and CDR2 (germline): SGHTA, FQGNSA. CDR3 DNA sequence: TGTGCCAGCAGCTCTTATGCCTCTGGTTGGAATGGCTACACCTTC. It codes for CASSSYASGWNGYTF.

This clone was counted ten times or more. This chain uses TRBV5-5 with TRBJ2-3; no firm D call. The CDR3 runs 13 residues. V was trimmed by 1 base and J by 4 bases, leaving 7 bases between them. CDR1 is SGHKS, CDR2 YYEKEE, per germline (reference sequence). The CDR3 region has the DNA TGTGCCAGCAGCTTGCCAGGTGCAGATACGCAGTATTTT. The encoded protein is CASSLPGADTQYF. The entire variable domain, with the rest obtained from reference TRBV5-5 and TRBJ2-3, is as follows: DAGVTQSPTHLIKTRGQQVTLRCSPISGHKSVSWYQQVLGQGPQFIFQYYEKEERGRGNFPDRFSARQFPNYSSELNVNALLLGDSALYLCASSLPGADTQYFGPGTRLTVL.

By sample fraction, this clone is medium-sized. The chain employs TRBV19 and TRBJ1-2; no clear D gene. V lost 0 bases, J lost 6 bases, and 8 bases lay in between. From germline, CDR1 is LNHDA and CDR2 SQIVND (reference sequence). This CDR3 is 13 amino acids long. The CDR3 spells CASSIDTRDGYTF. In nucleotides, the CDR3 is TGTGCCAGTAGTATAGATACCCGCGATGGCTACACCTTC. The full variable domain, in which reference TRBV19 and TRBJ1-2 provide the parts outside the CDR3, is DGGITQSPKYLFRKEGQNVTLSCEQNLNHDAMYWYRQDPGQGLRLIYYSQIVNDFQKGDIAEGYSVSREKKESFPLTVTSAQKNPTAFYLCASSIDTRDGYTFGSGTRLTVV.

A few counts support this clone. The chain carries TRBV2 and TRBJ2-7; D may be TRBD1 or TRBD2 (5 bases each). V lost 7 bases to trimming and J lost 6 bases, with 19 bases between them. This CDR3 contains 14 residues. Per germline, CDR1 SNHLY and CDR2 FYNNEI. CDR3 DNA: TGTGCCAGCATTATCCCGGGACGAGGGGCCGAGCAGTACTTC. Translating gives CASIIPGRGAEQYF.

V is TRBV12-3 or TRBV12-4 and J is TRBJ1-1; TRBD1 might be the D (5 bases). This CDR3 comprises 15 residues. V lost 5 bases to trimming and J lost 2 bases, with 15 bases between them. This chain's CDR3 is CASSRWDPKNTEAFF. The DNA of the CDR3 is TGTGCCAGCAGTCGTTGGGACCCTAAAAACACTGAAGCTTTCTTT.

This clone was counted ten times or more. CDR3: CATQGGREQFF. The DNA for the CDR3 is TGTGCCACCCAGGGGGGCCGGGAGCAGTTCTTC. The chain joins TRBV27 to TRBJ2-1; TRBD1 is a possible D gene (7 bases). This CDR3 is built from 11 residues. Germline assignment: CDR1 MNHEY and CDR2 SMNVEV (reference sequence). V was clipped by 10 bases and J by 10 bases, with 14 bases between them.

The sample holds many counts of this clone. The J gene is TRBJ1-5, the V gene TRBV5-6; TRBD1 might be the D (5 bases). The germline gives CDR1 SGHDT, CDR2 YYEEEE. The V end lost 1 base, the J end lost 0 bases, and 8 bases lay between the germline ends. CDR3 length: 15 amino acids. The CDR3 here is CASSLFDSSNQPQHF. Written as DNA, the CDR3 is TGTGCCAGCAGCTTGTTTGACAGTAGCAATCAGCCCCAGCATTTT.

A word on this clone: A much larger clone differs from this one at a single base, so this may be a read error. The chain joins TRBV2 to TRBJ2-6; 9 bases map to TRBD1. This CDR3 contains 15 residues. Looked up from germline, CDR1 is SNHLY and CDR2 is FYNNEI. The CDR3 DNA follows: TGTGCCAGCGGGACAGGGTTGTCTGGGGCCAACTTCCTGACTTTC. This gives the protein CASGTGLSGANFLTF.

This clone was picked up many times. The genes are TRBV9 and TRBJ2-7; 8 bases are shared with TRBD2. The germline CDR1 and CDR2 sequences are SGDLS and YYNGEE. After removal of 4 bases from V and 4 bases from J, the junction contained 13 bases not matched to a gene. CDR3 length equals 16 residues. The CDR3 reads CASSPGASGSLYEQYF. DNA of the CDR3: TGTGCCAGCAGCCCTGGGGCGAGCGGGAGTTTGTACGAGCAGTACTTC.

This clone came up a few times. The V gene is TRBV12-3 or TRBV12-4, the J gene TRBJ2-2, with D perhaps matching TRBD2 (6 bases). Trimming stripped 6 bases from V and 5 bases from J, with 13 bases between. The CDR3 runs to 14 residues. In DNA form, the CDR3 reads TGTGCCAGCAGGCCCGGGGGTAGGACCGGGGAGCTGTTTTTT. This sequence encodes CASRPGGRTGELFF.

This clone was seen only a few times. One end of the junction varies from germline; a read error may be responsible. This chain's CDR3 is CAIRLAGANTGELFF. For the CDR3, the DNA is TGCGCCATCAGACTAGCGGGAGCGAACACCGGGGAGCTGTTTTTT. The rearrangement uses TRBV6-2 or TRBV6-3 and TRBJ2-2, with 12 positions matching TRBD2. The CDR3 contains 15 residues. From germline, CDR1 is MNHEY and CDR2 SVGEGT.

This clone was picked up a small number of times. The CDR3 region is CASSHFGTGSCEQFF. Here the CDR3 DNA reads TGTGCCAGCAGCCATTTCGGGACAGGGAGCTGTGAGCAGTTCTTC. This sequence joins TRBV28 and TRBJ2-1; TRBD1 agrees at 9 bases. The CDR3 length is 15 residues. The V gene end was trimmed by 6 bases and the J gene end by 9 bases; junction bases not matched to a gene: 12. The V gene's germline CDR1 is MDHEN and CDR2 SYDVKM. Combining the CDR3 with reference TRBV28 and TRBJ2-1 gives the whole variable domain DVKVTQSSRYLVKRTGEKVFLECVQDMDHENMFWYRQDPGLGLRLIYFSYDVKMKEKGDIPEGYSVSREKKERFSLILESASTNQTSMYLCASSHFGTGSCEQFFGPGTRLTVL.

This clone was seen at least ten times. The V call is TRBV30, the J call TRBJ2-3, with D possibly matching TRBD2 (5 bases). The germline V and J ends were trimmed by 4 bases and 3 bases, with 17 bases remaining between them. CDR3 length: 15 residues. Germline lookup yields CDR1 GTSNPN and CDR2 SVGIG (reference sequence). The CDR3 nucleotides read TGTGCCTGGACCGACCCCAGTTCGGGAACAGATACGCAGTATTTT. It specifies CAWTDPSSGTDTQYF.

On this clone: A much larger clone lies a single base off, so this may be a read error. The chain employs TRBV6-6 and TRBJ2-5; TRBD2 aligns across 10 bases. From germline, CDR1 is MNHNY and CDR2 SVGAGI (reference sequence). This CDR3 contains 16 residues. The junction had 8 bases not matched to a gene; V was cut back by 2 bases and J by 5 bases. CDR3 residues: CASSYGIAGGAETQYF. The CDR3 nucleotides read TGTGCCAGCAGTTACGGAATAGCGGGAGGTGCTGAGACCCAGTACTTC.

A word on this clone: This could be a read error, since a much larger clone is one nucleotide away. The genes are TRBV6-1 and TRBJ2-4; 13 nucleotides agree with TRBD2. In germline, CDR1 is MNHNS, CDR2 SASEGT. This CDR3 has 17 residues. Unmatched junction bases numbered 8, after V lost 5 bases and J lost 4 bases. CDR3 amino acids: CASSRGLAGVIKNIQYF. The DNA of the CDR3 is TGTGCCAGCAGTCGAGGACTAGCGGGAGTCATTAAAAACATTCAGTACTTC.